The 25 T cell receptor beta chains given below trace back to one sample, sequenced in a study of radiotherapy plus CTLA-4 blockade in lung cancer. Clones were sequenced by immunoSEQ multiplex PCR, and TCRdb holds only the in-frame ones, with some missing. Of 35,000 to 40,000 clones detected, about 86% appear once; the ten largest clones hold 22%. The material sequenced was peripheral blood, taken from a patient treated with radiotherapy plus ipilimumab. The source of these receptors is a human donor with non-small cell lung cancer whose response to radiotherapy plus ipilimumab could not be evaluated.

The chain recombines TRBV5-1 with TRBJ2-3; 9 bases align to TRBD2. The CDR3 is made up of 16 amino acids. The germline CDR1 and CDR2 sequences are SGHRS and YFSETQ. Trimming cost V 4 bases and J 0 bases; bases outside gene matches: 6. The CDR3 protein is CASSPGLAVSTDTQYF. The CDR3 DNA follows: TGCGCCAGCAGCCCGGGACTAGCAGTAAGCACAGATACGCAGTATTTT.

The V and J genes are TRBV5-1 and TRBJ2-5; 9 bases agree with TRBD1. CDR3 length equals 14 residues. CDR1 and CDR2 (germline): SGHRS, YFSETQ. The V and J ends lost 2 bases and 4 bases, in that order; junction bases with no gene match: 3. The CDR3 reads CASSFATGGETQYF. The DNA for the CDR3 is TGCGCCAGCAGCTTCGCGACAGGGGGAGAGACCCAGTACTTC. The full variable domain, its missing parts supplied by reference TRBV5-1 and TRBJ2-5, is KAGVTQTPRYLIKTRGQQVTLSCSPISGHRSVSWYQQTPGQGLQFLFEYFSETQRNKGNFPGRFSGRQFSNSRSEMNVSTLELGDSALYLCASSFATGGETQYFGPGTRLLVL.

This clone was seen once. This rearrangement joins TRBV15 to TRBJ2-1; 7 bases fit TRBD1. The germline CDR1 and CDR2 sequences are LNHNV and YYDKDF (reference sequence). CDR3 size: 17 residues. The ends lost 1 base at V and 6 bases at J; junction bases unmatched: 12. CDR3 DNA sequence: TGTGCCACCAGCAGAGTTCAAGTGGGGACAGCTCCCAATGAGCAGTTCTTC. Its protein is CATSRVQVGTAPNEQFF.

V and J are TRBV5-1 and TRBJ2-5, with 10 nucleotides matching TRBD1. The closer fit of TRBJ2-7 to the DNA end suggests the J call may be wrong. The CDR3 is 17 residues long. Germline lookup yields CDR1 SGHRS and CDR2 YFSETQ. This chain's CDR3 is CASSSFGGTGVPYEQYF. The CDR3 bases are TGCGCCAGCAGCTCATTTGGAGGGACAGGGGTACCCTACGAGCAGTACTTC.

The chain has TRBV4-1 and TRBJ2-3; D possibly corresponds to TRBD2 (5 bases). CDR3 length: 16 residues. V lost 4 bases, J lost 0 bases, and 14 bases lay in between. The germline V gene has CDR1 MGHRA and CDR2 YSYEKL. CDR3 DNA sequence: TGCGCCAGCAGCCCCCTTGGTGGGGAGAGCACAGATACGCAGTATTTT. This codes for CASSPLGGESTDTQYF.

The CDR3 DNA follows: TGTGCCAGTAGTTTTCAGGGGGCGCTTGTAGGTGGCTACACCTTC. Residues: CASSFQGALVGGYTF. The chain employs TRBV19 and TRBJ1-2, with 8 bases aligning to TRBD1. V gave up 5 bases and J gave up 7 bases; unmatched junction bases: 12. Germline V lookup: CDR1 LNHDA, CDR2 SQIVND (reference sequence). The CDR3 extends over 15 amino acids. Full variable domain (remainder filled in from reference TRBV19 and TRBJ1-2): DGGITQSPKYLFRKEGQNVTLSCEQNLNHDAMYWYRQDPGQGLRLIYYSQIVNDFQKGDIAEGYSVSREKKESFPLTVTSAQKNPTAFYLCASSFQGALVGGYTFGSGTRLTVV.

Notes on this clone: At one of its ends the junction is not consistent with the germline gene, which may arise from a read error. The chain carries TRBV4-2 and TRBJ2-3, with D possibly TRBD2 on 6 matching bases. Looked up from germline, CDR1 is LGHNA and CDR2 is YNFKEQ. The CDR3 sequence is 12 residues long. This CDR3 is CASSQGRDSPGF. The CDR3 coding sequence is TGTGCCAGCAGCCAAGGCCGGGACTCCCCGGGGTTT.

The chain recombines TRBV2 with TRBJ2-3, with a tentative D call TRBD2 (5 bases). This CDR3 region has 11 residues. Germline CDR1 is SNHLY and CDR2 is FYNNEI. The V gene lost 6 bases and the J gene lost 4 bases, with 5 bases spanning the gap. CDR3 DNA: TGTGCCAGCAGGAGGGCAGATACGCAGTATTTT. It is translated as CASRRADTQYF.

The genes are TRBV28 and TRBJ2-3; 10 nucleotides agree with TRBD2. Germline V gene data show CDR1 as MDHEN and CDR2 as SYDVKM. Trimming cost V 5 bases and J 1 base; bases outside gene matches: 12. The CDR3 is 18 amino acids. Here the CDR3 reads CASSPSRTSGSGTDTQYF. CDR3 bases: TGTGCCAGCAGTCCTTCCCGGACTAGCGGTTCTGGCACAGATACGCAGTATTTT.

The genes are TRBV19 and TRBJ2-5, with a tentative D call TRBD2 (6 bases). The ends were cut back, 9 bases at V and 4 bases at J, with 21 bases in the middle. This CDR3 comprises 15 residues. CDR1 and CDR2 (germline): LNHDA, SQIVND (reference sequence). The CDR3 bases are TGTGCCAGCCGGAGGGAAGGGGTAAGAGGAGAGACCCAGTACTTC. It codes for CASRREGVRGETQYF.

The J gene is TRBJ1-2, the V gene TRBV6-5; TRBD1 agrees at 10 bases. This CDR3 is 15 amino acids long. V lost 0 bases and J lost 4; bases outside the gene matches: 2. Germline CDR1 is MNHEY and CDR2 is SVGAGI. The CDR3 nucleotides read TGTGCCAGCAGTTACTCGACAGGGGGCAGCTATGGCTACACCTTC. Its protein product is CASSYSTGGSYGYTF.

The genes are TRBV6-5 and TRBJ1-4; a weak D match, TRBD1 (6 bases). Germline V lookup: CDR1 MNHEY, CDR2 SVGAGI. The CDR3 length is 12 residues. CDR3 DNA sequence: TGTGCTACAGGGTTGACCGATGAAAAACTGTTTTTT. Amino acids: CATGLTDEKLFF.

The V call is TRBV7-2, the J call TRBJ1-6; D is uncertain. In germline, CDR1 is SGHTA, CDR2 FQGNSA. CDR3 length: 13 amino acids. V was trimmed by 4 bases and J by 14 bases, leaving 15 bases between them. The DNA of the CDR3 is TGTGCCAGCAGCTCCCCGGCGGGGAGGACCCTCCACTTT. This sequence encodes CASSSPAGRTLHF.

The CDR3 DNA reads TGTGCCATCACCGGGAGGGCAACCGGGGAGCTGTTTTTT. This sequence encodes CAITGRATGELFF. The chain recombines TRBV28 with TRBJ2-2; 8 bases map to TRBD2. The germline V gene has CDR1 MDHEN and CDR2 SYDVKM. V was clipped by 10 bases and J by 5 bases; unmatched bases: 6. This CDR3 comprises 13 residues.

This clone was detected only once. The V gene is TRBV15, the J gene TRBJ1-4; the D gene is possibly TRBD1 (6 bases). The V gene's germline CDR1 is LNHNV and CDR2 YYDKDF (reference sequence). The CDR3 is 15 residues long. V lost 0 bases to trimming and J lost 11 bases, with 16 bases between them. The CDR3 region has the DNA TGTGCCACCAGCAGAGAGGGGGCTGCAGGGGCCAAACTGTTTTTT. This codes for CATSREGAAGAKLFF.

This sequence joins TRBV4-1 and TRBJ2-3; a weak D match, TRBD1 (6 bases). CDR1 is MGHRA and CDR2 is YSYEKL in the germline V gene. This CDR3 comprises 14 residues. The V gene lost 4 bases and the J gene lost 1 base, with 9 bases spanning the gap. CDR3 sequence (DNA): TGCGCCAGCAGCCCCACAGGGCGCACAGATACGCAGTATTTT. Translated, it gives CASSPTGRTDTQYF.

This rearrangement joins TRBV19 to TRBJ1-5; D is perhaps TRBD1 (5 bases). CDR1 and CDR2 (germline): LNHDA, SQIVND (reference sequence). The CDR3 sequence is 14 residues long. Trimming removed 3 bases from V and 6 bases from J, with 12 bases in between. As DNA, the CDR3 is TGTGCCAGTAGTATCGGGGGAGGCCCTCAGCCCCAGCATTTT. Its protein is CASSIGGGPQPQHF.

A note on this clone: Within the sample, other DNA sequences also encode this same CDR3. The chain employs TRBV19 and TRBJ1-5, with a possible D match to TRBD1 (6 bases). CDR3 length: 13 amino acids. Trimming took off 3 bases at V and 6 bases at J, with 9 bases between the two ends. Germline assignment: CDR1 LNHDA and CDR2 SQIVND (reference sequence). CDR3 coding DNA: TGTGCCAGTAGTATTGGGGGGGCTCAGCCCCAGCATTTT. Protein: CASSIGGAQPQHF.

The V call is TRBV5-6, the J call TRBJ2-7, with D possibly TRBD1 on 6 matching bases. From germline, CDR1 is SGHDT and CDR2 YYEEEE. The germline V and J ends were trimmed by 4 bases and 1 base, with 9 bases remaining between them. The CDR3 covers 13 residues. CDR3 residues: CASSSGQSYEQYF. CDR3 bases: TGTGCCAGCAGCAGCGGACAGTCCTACGAGCAGTACTTC.

The chain is built from TRBV5-4 and TRBJ2-3; TRBD2 matches at 10 bases. Germline values: CDR1 SGHNT, CDR2 YYREEE (reference sequence). The trim removed 5 bases at V and 6 bases at J, leaving 9 bases unmatched. This CDR3 is 15 amino acids long. In nucleotides, the CDR3 is TGTGCCAGCAGTCGCAGCGGGGGGGCCAGTGATACGCAGTATTTT. Its translation is CASSRSGGASDTQYF.

This clone was seen a single time. The rearrangement joins TRBV4-1 to TRBJ2-6, with 9 bases matching TRBD1. CDR3 length equals 18 residues. V shed 2 bases and J 2 bases; nucleotides not matched to a gene: 7. CDR1 and CDR2 (germline): MGHRA, YSYEKL. The CDR3 loop reads CASSQSRDRVPGANVLTF. The DNA for the CDR3 is TGCGCCAGCAGCCAATCCCGGGACAGGGTCCCTGGGGCCAACGTCCTGACTTTC.

V gene TRBV6-5 combines with J gene TRBJ2-3, with 7 bases aligning to TRBD2. The CDR3 has 14 residues. With V trimmed by 9 bases and J by 4 bases, 10 bases remained unmatched. CDR1 and CDR2 from the germline V gene are MNHEY and SVGAGI. CDR3 nucleotide sequence: TGTGCCAGTGGGAGGTCGGGAGGTCCAGATACGCAGTATTTT. Amino acid sequence: CASGRSGGPDTQYF.

The chain employs TRBV7-2 and TRBJ2-5; tentatively, D is TRBD2 (5 bases). Per the germline V gene, CDR1 is SGHTA and CDR2 is FQGNSA. Trimming took 4 bases from V and 7 from J, leaving 19 bases between them. There are 15 residues in the CDR3. Here the CDR3 reads CASSSGSGPRMTQYF. Written as DNA, the CDR3 is TGTGCCAGCAGCTCAGGCAGCGGACCAAGAATGACCCAGTACTTC.

In DNA form, the CDR3 reads TGTGCCAGCAACGAGCTAGCCCCGGGCACCGGGGAGCTGTTTTTT. This translates into CASNELAPGTGELFF. V is TRBV13 and J is TRBJ2-2; D is perhaps TRBD2 (5 bases). Germline V gene lookup returns CDR1 PRHDT and CDR2 FYEKMQ (reference sequence). The CDR3 totals 15 residues. Trimming removed 7 bases from V and 4 bases from J, with 16 bases in between.

The J gene is TRBJ2-5, the V gene TRBV15, with 14 bases fitting TRBD2. There are 15 residues in the CDR3. V trimming: 4 bases; J trimming: 5 bases; junction bases outside the gene matches: 3. Germline-derived CDR1 and CDR2 are LNHNV and YYDKDF (reference sequence). CDR3 in DNA: TGTGCCACCAGCAAGGGACTAGCGGGAGAGGAGACCCAGTACTTC. Translated: CATSKGLAGEETQYF.